A single sample gave rise to the 10 T cell receptor beta chains below, sequenced in a study of cytomegalovirus exposure and HLA in healthy donors. Primers for the PCR totalled 60 Vbeta and 13 Jbeta. The repertoire was sequenced with immunoSEQ multiplex PCR; TCRdb's copy has only in-frame clones and lacks some. The data show around 100,000 clones, 70% seen once. The sequencing sample was made of PBMCs. These receptors were taken from a young man in good health and CMV-seropositive.

The rearrangement links TRBV19 to TRBJ1-3; unclear D gene. The CDR3 is 17 residues long. Germline CDR1 reads LNHDA; CDR2 reads SQIVND (reference sequence). With 3 bases removed from V and 0 bases from J, the gap between germline ends came to 15 bases. The CDR3 spells CASSMWQFSSSGNTIYF. CDR3 sequence (DNA): TGTGCCAGTAGTATGTGGCAGTTCTCTAGCTCTGGAAACACCATATATTTT.

To note about this clone: The junction and the germline gene differ at one end; a read error may be behind it. This rearrangement joins TRBV5-1 to TRBJ1-1; D is undetermined. Germline values: CDR1 SGHRS, CDR2 YFSETQ. CDR3 length: 13 residues. CDR3 nucleotide sequence: TGCGCCAGCAGCTTGGCCGCTACCACTAAAGCTTTCTTT. Amino acids: CASSLAATTKAFF.

This chain uses TRBV5-1 with TRBJ2-5; TRBD2 matches at 8 bases. The junction had 8 bases not matched to a gene; V was cut back by 0 bases and J by 4 bases. CDR3 length: 16 residues. Germline CDR1 reads SGHRS; CDR2 reads YFSETQ. The CDR3 nucleotides read TGCGCCAGCAGCTTGGCGGCGACGGGGGGGCGAGAGACCCAGTACTTC. This encodes CASSLAATGGRETQYF.

The V call is TRBV5-1, the J call TRBJ1-1; weak D call: TRBD1 (6 bases). Per germline, CDR1 SGHRS and CDR2 YFSETQ. The CDR3 spans 13 residues. Trimming removed 3 bases from V and 7 bases from J, with 13 bases in between. CDR3 region: CASSYAGVGEAFF. The CDR3 region has the DNA TGCGCCAGCAGCTACGCAGGGGTAGGTGAAGCTTTCTTT.

The CDR3, as DNA: TGTGCCAGCAGCGTAGCTACAGATATGAACACTGAAGCTTTCTTT. It codes for CASSVATDMNTEAFF. The chain is built from TRBV9 and TRBJ1-1, with no clear D. This CDR3 has 15 residues. Germline V gene lookup returns CDR1 SGDLS and CDR2 YYNGEE. The V gene lost 0 bases and the J gene lost 0 bases, with 9 bases spanning the gap. Combining the CDR3 with reference TRBV9 and TRBJ1-1 gives the whole variable domain DSGVTQTPKHLITATGQRVTLRCSPRSGDLSVYWYQQSLDQGLQFLIQYYNGEERAKGNILERFSAQQFPDLHSELNLSSLELGDSALYFCASSVATDMNTEAFFGQGTRLTVV.

The chain links TRBV7-2 to TRBJ1-2; 8 bases align to TRBD1. The CDR3 length is 16 residues. Trimming at V came to 4 bases and at J to 4 bases, leaving 11 bases not matched to a gene. Germline V lookup: CDR1 SGHTA, CDR2 FQGNSA. CDR3 region: CASSSPGTGGVYGYTF. The CDR3 DNA follows: TGTGCCAGCAGCTCTCCCGGGACAGGAGGCGTCTATGGCTACACCTTC.

In its sample, this clone was seen a few times. The V call is TRBV7-2, the J call TRBJ1-1, with TRBD1 matching over 10 bases. CDR1 is SGHTA and CDR2 is FQGNSA in the germline V gene. The CDR3 is made up of 16 amino acids. The V gene end was trimmed by 5 bases and the J gene end by 5 bases; junction bases not matched to a gene: 11. The CDR3 nucleotides read TGTGCCAGCAGCGCTCGACAGGGGGCAGTGGGTACTGAAGCTTTCTTT. Protein product: CASSARQGAVGTEAFF. The variable domain in full, with the rest retrieved from reference TRBV7-2 and TRBJ1-1, is GAGVSQSPSNKVTEKGKDVELRCDPISGHTALYWYRQSLGQGLEFLIYFQGNSAPDKSGLPSDRFSAERTGGSVSTLTIQRTQQEDSAVYLCASSARQGAVGTEAFFGQGTRLTVV.

The V and J genes are TRBV30 and TRBJ1-5; 12 bases are a match to TRBD1. This CDR3 contains 16 residues. J was trimmed by 6 bases and V by 0 bases; bases with no gene match: 6. CDR1 and CDR2 from the germline V gene are GTSNPN and SVGIG (reference sequence). The CDR3 protein is CAWSVPGTGGVQPQHF. In nucleotides, the CDR3 is TGTGCCTGGAGTGTACCCGGGACAGGGGGCGTTCAGCCCCAGCATTTT.

The chain employs TRBV9 and TRBJ1-1; no firm D call. The germline V gene has CDR1 SGDLS and CDR2 YYNGEE. Trimming took 0 bases from V and 4 from J, leaving 10 bases between them. The CDR3 runs to 14 residues. The CDR3 protein is CASSVGEVGTEAFF. The DNA for the CDR3 is TGTGCCAGCAGCGTAGGGGAGGTCGGCACTGAAGCTTTCTTT.

The sample holds one count of this clone. The rearrangement uses TRBV7-2 and TRBJ1-3; 7 bases are a match to TRBD1. With 4 bases clipped from V and 1 base from J, the junction kept 4 bases outside the gene matches. This CDR3 region has 15 residues. Germline V gene lookup returns CDR1 SGHTA and CDR2 FQGNSA. The CDR3 here is CASSWDSESGNTIYF. CDR3 bases: TGTGCCAGCAGCTGGGACAGCGAATCTGGAAACACCATATATTTT.